This T cell receptor beta chain was identified during a study of blood T cell repertoires in COVID-19. Across the study: T cells, B-cell-depleted T cells, or PBMCs provided the cDNA or gDNA that served as material.

Looked up from germline, CDR1 is SGHTA and CDR2 is FQGNSA. The V end lost 2 bases, the J end lost 6 bases, and 11 bases lay between the germline ends. There are 14 residues in the CDR3. How the authors handled the data: It was from reference gene primer amplification that nucleated cell counts were estimated. Profiled with immunoSEQ multiplex PCR; TCRdb holds only in-frame clones, not every one. V, J and clone size are those of that table, while D and trimming were read from the DNA. Among tens of thousands of clones listed, about 87% were seen once. The V gene is TRBV7-2, the J gene TRBJ1-5; D is ambiguous. The sample consisted of peripheral blood. The sequence came from a man between 70 and 80 years old with acute or convalescent COVID-19. The CDR3 bases are TGTGCCAGCAGCTTAAAGGGAGAAGGTCAGCCCCAGCATTTT. Protein: CASSLKGEGQPQHF. The variable domain in full, completed from reference TRBV7-2 and TRBJ1-5, reads GAGVSQSPSNKVTEKGKDVELRCDPISGHTALYWYRQSLGQGLEFLIYFQGNSAPDKSGLPSDRFSAERTGGSVSTLTIQRTQQEDSAVYLCASSLKGEGQPQHFGDGTRLSIL.